These T cell receptor beta chains were read from a single sample in a study of T-cell reconstitution after alpha-beta-depleted transplantation in children. TCRdb redid the calling of the PCR reads with MiXCR, one entry per CDR3 protein. Of more than 200,000 distinct CDR3 sequences detected, about 24% appear once; the ten largest clones hold around 4.8%. This sample comprised PBMCs, mostly from graft donor cells, obtained 360 days after TCRalphabeta/CD19-depleted stem cell transplant. These receptors were taken from a female patient under 10 years old who had a stem cell transplant for congenital amegakaryocytic thrombocytopenia, so the T cells may come from the graft donor. Each CDR3 is given with its conserved first and last residue. The order of the fields is V gene, clone size, J gene, D gene, CDR3 protein, CDR3 DNA. A D gene is named only where the DNA matches it firmly. A row's size may be missing; if present it is once, few, many or a size class.

>TRBV29-1|.|TRBJ2-5|TRBD1
CSVTGGRLETQYF
TGCAGCGTTACAGGGGGCCGGTTAGAGACCCAGTACTTC
>TRBV27|.|TRBJ2-1|TRBD1
CASSPPGQGIYEQFF
TGTGCCAGCAGCCCCCCGGGACAGGGTATATATGAGCAGTTCTTC
>TRBV29-1|.|TRBJ1-1|TRBD1
CSVEKTGGWTEAFF
TGCAGCGTTGAAAAGACAGGGGGCTGGACTGAAGCTTTCTTT
>TRBV11-3|.|TRBJ1-1|TRBD1
CASSKDRVSAEAFF
TGTGCCAGCAGCAAAGACAGGGTCTCCGCTGAAGCTTTCTTT
>TRBV4-1|.|TRBJ2-7|.
CASSVQGPSYEQYF
TGCGCCAGCAGCGTACAGGGTCCCTCCTACGAGCAGTACTTC
>TRBV5-6|.|TRBJ1-2|TRBD1
CASSYGQGTNYGYTF
TGTGCCAGCAGCTATGGACAGGGGACTAACTATGGCTACACCTTC
>TRBV29-1|.|TRBJ1-4|.
CSAYHNEKLFF
TGCAGCGCCTATCATAATGAAAAACTGTTTTTT
>TRBV4-1|.|TRBJ1-6|.
CASSLPAASNSPLHF
TGCGCCAGCAGCCTTCCTGCAGCCAGTAATTCACCCCTCCACTTT
>TRBV2|many|TRBJ2-7|.
CASSEGRRNAYYEQYF
TGTGCCAGCAGTGAAGGCCGGCGAAATGCCTACTACGAGCAGTACTTC
>TRBV6-2/TRBV6-3|.|TRBJ2-1|TRBD2
CASSYPGLAGAHSYNEQFF
TGTGCCAGCAGTTATCCGGGACTAGCGGGAGCCCACTCCTACAATGAGCAGTTCTTC
>TRBV15|.|TRBJ2-5|TRBD1
CATSPDRGRETQYF
TGTGCCACCAGTCCCGACAGGGGGAGAGAGACCCAGTACTTC
>TRBV4-3|few|TRBJ2-1|TRBD1
CASSRGTVVGEQFF
TGCGCCAGCAGCCGGGGGACAGTCGTTGGGGAGCAGTTCTTC
>TRBV20-1|once|TRBJ1-5|TRBD1
CSARSTGGDPQHF
TGCAGTGCTAGAAGTACAGGGGGCGATCCCCAGCATTTT
>TRBV11-2|.|TRBJ1-6|TRBD1
CASSLDRGNSPLHF
TGTGCCAGCAGTCTGGACAGGGGTAATTCACCCCTCCACTTT
>TRBV4-3|.|TRBJ1-1|.
CASSQDRGWSTEAFF
TGCGCCAGCAGCCAAGATCGAGGGTGGAGTACTGAAGCTTTCTTT
>TRBV4-1|.|TRBJ2-7|.
CASSQVFNGAYEQYF
TGCGCCAGCAGCCAAGTGTTTAATGGGGCCTACGAGCAGTACTTC
>TRBV5-1|.|TRBJ1-1|TRBD1
CASSPRTGVRTEAFF
TGCGCCAGCAGCCCCAGGACAGGGGTGAGGACTGAAGCTTTCTTT
>TRBV3-1|.|TRBJ2-3|.
CASSTVWGTPSTDTQYF
TGTGCCAGCAGCACGGTTTGGGGGACACCTAGCACAGATACGCAGTATTTT
>TRBV29-1|.|TRBJ2-7|.
CSVDGLNF
TGCAGCGTTGATGGCCTCAACTTC
>TRBV5-1|few|TRBJ2-1|TRBD1
CASSLEGQGYYNEQFF
TGCGCCAGCAGCTTGGAGGGACAGGGGTACTACAATGAGCAGTTCTTC
>TRBV5-4|few|TRBJ2-6|.
CATPGEQVAPGANVLTF
TGTGCCACCCCGGGTGAACAGGTTGCCCCTGGGGCCAACGTCCTGACTTTC
>TRBV10-3|many|TRBJ2-5|TRBD2
CAITVTSGSETQYF
TGTGCCATCACCGTCACTAGCGGGAGTGAGACCCAGTACTTC
>TRBV29-1|.|TRBJ2-3|TRBD2
CSVGGLAGMSTDTQYF
TGCAGCGTTGGGGGACTAGCGGGTATGAGCACAGATACGCAGTATTTT
>TRBV7-8|.|TRBJ1-3|.
CASSLGPASGNTIYF
TGTGCCAGCAGCTTAGGTCCAGCCTCTGGAAACACCATATATTTT
>TRBV15|.|TRBJ2-1|.
CATSSPGRNNEQFF
TGTGCCACCAGCAGCCCGGGGCGAAACAATGAGCAGTTCTTC
>TRBV28|.|TRBJ2-7|.
CASSLGPLEGSYEQYF
TGTGCCAGCAGTTTAGGGCCTCTTGAAGGCTCCTACGAGCAGTACTTC
>TRBV11-2|few|TRBJ2-3|TRBD2
CASSLSDPAGALYVTQYF
TGTGCCAGCAGCCTATCCGATCCAGCGGGGGCCCTATACGTTACGCAGTATTTT
>TRBV4-2|few|TRBJ2-1|.
CASSQDGSYYNEQFF
TGTGCCAGCAGCCAAGATGGTAGCTACTACAATGAGCAGTTCTTC
>TRBV4-3|few|TRBJ2-7|.
CASSQEPATRVGQYF
TGCGCCAGCAGCCAAGAACCCGCGACTCGGGTGGGGCAGTACTTC
>TRBV20-1|.|TRBJ1-5|TRBD1
CSASSRDRGRQPQHF
TGCAGTGCTAGTTCTCGGGACAGGGGGCGGCAGCCCCAGCATTTT
>TRBV21-1|.|TRBJ1-1|.
CASSSGFAEAFF
TGTGCCAGCTCTTCAGGGTTCGCTGAAGCTTTCTTT
>TRBV28|many|TRBJ2-1|TRBD1
CASSPIDRVEQFF
TGTGCCAGCAGTCCCATAGACAGGGTGGAGCAGTTCTTC
>TRBV10-3|.|TRBJ2-7|TRBD2
CAIMGASGASYEQYF
TGTGCCATCATGGGGGCTAGCGGGGCCTCCTACGAGCAGTACTTC
>TRBV20-1|few|TRBJ2-4|.
CSANLGGESKNIQYF
TGCAGTGCTAATTTAGGCGGGGAATCCAAAAACATTCAGTACTTC
>TRBV12-3/TRBV12-4|.|TRBJ1-6|TRBD1
CASSRQGGYNSPLHF
TGTGCCAGCAGCCGACAGGGTGGCTATAATTCACCCCTCCACTTT
>TRBV20-1|.|TRBJ2-7|.
CSARVGRGPHEQYF
TGCAGTGCTAGAGTCGGGCGGGGACCCCACGAGCAGTACTTC
>TRBV4-1|.|TRBJ1-1|TRBD1
CASSQGQGTLNTEAFF
TGCGCCAGCAGCCAAGGACAGGGGACACTGAACACTGAAGCTTTCTTT
>TRBV20-1|few|TRBJ2-2|.
CSARADAGELFF
TGCAGTGCTAGAGCAGACGCGGGGGAGCTGTTTTTT
>TRBV27|few|TRBJ2-7|TRBD1
CASSLSPGQGSYEQYF
TGTGCCAGCAGTCTCTCCCCGGGACAGGGTTCCTACGAGCAGTACTTC
>TRBV12-3/TRBV12-4|few|TRBJ2-1|TRBD2
CASSPRSGRVNNEQFF
TGTGCCAGCAGTCCCAGAAGCGGGAGGGTTAACAATGAGCAGTTCTTC
>TRBV29-1|.|TRBJ2-7|TRBD2
CSVVGGFVSYEQYF
TGCAGCGTTGTGGGGGGGTTCGTCTCCTACGAGCAGTACTTC
>TRBV12-3/TRBV12-4|.|TRBJ2-7|TRBD2
CASSALAGASYEQYF
TGTGCCAGCAGCGCACTAGCGGGGGCCTCCTACGAGCAGTACTTC
>TRBV7-9|.|TRBJ2-2|.
CASSYRVSGELFF
TGTGCCAGCAGCTACAGGGTTTCCGGGGAGCTGTTTTTT
>TRBV5-1|.|TRBJ2-6|TRBD1
CASSRWDSISGANVLTF
TGCGCCAGCAGCAGATGGGACAGCATTTCTGGGGCCAACGTCCTGACTTTC
>TRBV3-1|many|TRBJ2-5|TRBD1
CASNRQGEETQYF
TGTGCCAGCAACCGACAGGGTGAAGAGACCCAGTACTTC
>TRBV4-1|.|TRBJ2-3|TRBD2
CASSRGSGDTDTQYF
TGCGCCAGCAGCCGCGGTAGCGGGGACACAGATACGCAGTATTTT
>TRBV20-1|.|TRBJ2-7|TRBD1
CSAQRDRFSYEQYF
TGCAGTGCCCAACGGGACAGGTTCTCCTACGAGCAGTACTTC
>TRBV14|.|TRBJ2-3|.
CATSPTGQTTDTQYF
TGTGCCACCAGCCCAACGGGACAAACCACAGATACGCAGTATTTT
>TRBV28|.|TRBJ2-2|TRBD1
CASSSIFVTGVTGELFF
TGTGCCAGCAGTTCAATCTTCGTGACAGGGGTCACCGGGGAGCTGTTTTTT